The 24 T cell receptor beta chains below all came from one sample that was sequenced in a study of OX40 agonist ivuxolimab in advanced cancers. Clones were read by immunoSEQ multiplex PCR, and TCRdb kept only the in-frame ones, dropping some. Of 60,000 to 80,000 clones listed, around 80% are singletons. Sequenced material: CD4+ or CD8+ T cells sorted from blood, taken in a trial of the OX40 agonist ivuxolimab. The receptors were sampled from an adult with an advanced solid tumor such as melanoma, head and neck, liver or kidney cancer.

This clone was seen more than once but under ten times. The gene calls are TRBV6-5 and TRBJ1-1; D remains ambiguous. The V gene's germline CDR1 is MNHEY and CDR2 SVGAGI. The ends were cut back, 4 bases at V and 9 bases at J, with 15 bases in the middle. CDR3 length equals 13 residues. CDR3 protein: CASSSQHGGQAFF. For the CDR3, the DNA is TGTGCCAGCAGTTCCCAACATGGAGGCCAAGCTTTCTTT.

This clone was counted a few times. This chain links TRBV19 with TRBJ1-2; D uncertain. V was clipped by 3 bases and J by 5 bases, with 7 bases between them. Germline values: CDR1 LNHDA, CDR2 SQIVND (reference sequence). The CDR3 has 12 residues. CDR3 sequence reads: CASSILTYGYTF. The DNA of the CDR3 is TGTGCCAGTAGTATCCTGACATATGGCTACACCTTC.

With respect to this clone: One end of the junction varies from germline; a read error may be responsible. V and J are TRBV5-4 and TRBJ2-2; D call uncertain. This CDR3 contains 12 residues. CDR1 and CDR2 from the germline V gene are SGHNT and YYREEE (reference sequence). The CDR3 sequence is CASSLETGELFF. The CDR3 DNA sequence: TGTGCCAGCAGTTTGGAGACCGGGGAGCTGTTTTTT.

The rearrangement joins TRBV9 to TRBJ1-5; TRBD1 might be the D (5 bases). Germline CDR1 and CDR2: SGDLS and YYNGEE. The CDR3 is made up of 13 amino acids. Trimming removed 2 bases from V and 6 bases from J, with 9 bases in between. CDR3 nucleotide sequence: TGTGCCAGCAGCGTGGACACGGTTCAGCCCCAGCATTTT. Translated, it gives CASSVDTVQPQHF. Variable domain in full (rest from reference TRBV9 and TRBJ1-5): DSGVTQTPKHLITATGQRVTLRCSPRSGDLSVYWYQQSLDQGLQFLIQYYNGEERAKGNILERFSAQQFPDLHSELNLSSLELGDSALYFCASSVDTVQPQHFGDGTRLSIL.

The J gene is TRBJ2-3, the V gene TRBV6-6; 8 bases agree with TRBD2. CDR1 is MNHNY and CDR2 is SVGAGI in the germline V gene (reference sequence). V lost 5 bases and J lost 0; bases outside the gene matches: 7. There are 16 residues in the CDR3. CDR3 in amino acids: CASSPRASGSTDTQYF. The CDR3 nucleotides are TGTGCCAGCAGTCCACGGGCTAGCGGGAGCACAGATACGCAGTATTTT.

This chain links TRBV6-5 with TRBJ2-3; D is uncertain. V was pared by 7 bases and J by 0 bases, with 11 bases between. CDR1 MNHEY and CDR2 SVGAGI come from the germline V gene. This CDR3 comprises 14 residues. CDR3 protein: CASTPPGSTDTQYF. The DNA for the CDR3 is TGTGCCAGCACCCCCCCAGGTAGCACAGATACGCAGTATTTT.

The rearrangement uses TRBV9 and TRBJ2-7, with 7 bases that match TRBD2. This CDR3 has 16 amino acids. Germline CDR1 and CDR2: SGDLS and YYNGEE. The V and J ends lost 5 bases and 0 bases, in that order; junction bases with no gene match: 11. This chain's CDR3 is CASSAGIGGSSYEQYF. CDR3 bases: TGTGCCAGCAGTGCCGGGATCGGGGGGAGCTCCTACGAGCAGTACTTC.

This clone was seen more than once but under ten times. V gene TRBV10-3 combines with J gene TRBJ1-1; no clear D gene. V was shortened by 5 bases and J by 1 base, with 14 bases between the two germline ends. The CDR3 sequence is 15 residues long. Germline CDR1 and CDR2: ENHRY and SYGVKD. The CDR3 DNA is TGTGCCATCAGTCGGACCCCACACGAGAACACTGAAGCTTTCTTT. It yields the protein CAISRTPHENTEAFF.

The V call is TRBV18, the J call TRBJ1-1; 9 nucleotides match TRBD1. Germline V gives CDR1 KGHSH, CDR2 LQKENI. J lost 0 bases, V lost 6 bases, and 8 bases had no gene match. The CDR3 length is 16 residues. In nucleotides, the CDR3 is TGTGCCAGCTCCGGGACAGGGACCAACATGAACACTGAAGCTTTCTTT. This gives the protein CASSGTGTNMNTEAFF.

The rearrangement links TRBV18 to TRBJ1-1; 8 bases line up with TRBD1. The CDR3 extends over 13 amino acids. With 5 bases clipped from V and 5 bases from J, the junction kept 4 bases outside the gene matches. Germline V gene lookup returns CDR1 KGHSH and CDR2 LQKENI. This CDR3 reads CASSGDRRTEAFF. The CDR3 nucleotides are TGTGCCAGCTCAGGGGACAGGCGGACTGAAGCTTTCTTT.

The chain has TRBV5-6 and TRBJ1-3; 10 bases match TRBD1. This CDR3 region has 15 residues. V shed 2 bases and J 2 bases; nucleotides not matched to a gene: 1. Germline assignment: CDR1 SGHDT and CDR2 YYEEEE. The CDR3 DNA follows: TGTGCCAGCAGCTTCGGACAGGGGGCTGGAAACACCATATATTTT. Protein: CASSFGQGAGNTIYF.

V gene TRBV7-9 combines with J gene TRBJ1-1, with D tentatively TRBD1 (6 bases). CDR1 is SEHNR, CDR2 FQNEAQ, per germline (reference sequence). The CDR3 loop spans 14 amino acids. The V end was cut by 1 base, the J end by 5 bases, with 11 bases between. CDR3 sequence reads: CASSLGGGLTEAFF. CDR3 nucleotides: TGTGCCAGCAGCTTAGGTGGGGGCCTAACTGAAGCTTTCTTT.

The chain uses TRBV6-6 and TRBJ2-7; TRBD1 matches 7 bases. Germline trimming cut 6 bases from V and 5 bases from J; bases unmatched to any gene: 13. CDR3 length: 15 residues. The germline V gene encodes CDR1 MNHNY and CDR2 SVGAGI (reference sequence). The CDR3 nucleotides are TGTGCCAGCAGCCTACCCCCGGGACAGTACGACGAGCAGTACTTC. It yields the protein CASSLPPGQYDEQYF.

The rearrangement joins TRBV5-5 to TRBJ2-7; D call uncertain. V lost 1 base to trimming and J lost 2 bases, with 10 bases between them. Germline V lookup: CDR1 SGHKS, CDR2 YYEKEE (reference sequence). This CDR3 is built from 14 residues. The CDR3 reads CASSLQEYTYEQYF. The CDR3 nucleotides read TGTGCCAGCAGCTTGCAGGAATATACCTACGAGCAGTACTTC.

This chain joins TRBV2 and TRBJ2-2; 7 positions agree with TRBD2. V gave up 3 bases and J gave up 9 bases; unmatched junction bases: 7. The CDR3 has 14 amino acids. Germline lookup yields CDR1 SNHLY and CDR2 FYNNEI. CDR3 bases: TGTGCCAGCAGTGACGTCGGGGGGAACCGGGAGCTGTTTTTT. This sequence encodes CASSDVGGNRELFF.

The V gene is TRBV5-4, the J gene TRBJ2-5; 7 bases are a match to TRBD1. CDR3 length: 14 residues. Per germline, CDR1 SGHNT and CDR2 YYREEE (reference sequence). V lost 0 bases, J lost 3 bases, and 2 bases stayed unmatched. This CDR3 is CASSLGGTEETQYF. The CDR3 DNA is TGTGCCAGCAGCTTGGGGGGGACAGAAGAGACCCAGTACTTC.

The chain couples TRBV5-4 to TRBJ2-7; TRBD2 aligns across 10 bases. V lost 4 bases, J lost 7 bases, and 17 bases stayed unmatched. Per germline, CDR1 SGHNT and CDR2 YYREEE (reference sequence). The CDR3 spans 17 residues. CDR3 sequence (DNA): TGTGCCAGCAGCACCCTTCCTAGCGGGGGCCGTAATAGGGAGCAGTACTTC. This gives the protein CASSTLPSGGRNREQYF. Using reference TRBV5-4 and TRBJ2-7 for the parts outside the CDR3, the full variable domain is ETGVTQSPTHLIKTRGQQVTLRCSSQSGHNTVSWYQQALGQGPQFIFQYYREEENGRGNFPPRFSGLQFPNYSSELNVNALELDDSALYLCASSTLPSGGRNREQYFGPGTRLTVT.

This clone was recorded only once. The chain's CDR3 is CASSPPVDNQPQHF. The CDR3, as DNA: TGTGCCAGTAGTCCTCCAGTTGACAATCAGCCCCAGCATTTT. This rearrangement joins TRBV19 to TRBJ1-5, with no clear D. The germline V gene encodes CDR1 LNHDA and CDR2 SQIVND (reference sequence). Trimming stripped 5 bases from V and 3 bases from J, with 11 bases between. The CDR3 consists of 14 residues.

The V call is TRBV9, the J call TRBJ1-1; D remains ambiguous. This CDR3 is 13 amino acids long. The germline CDR1 and CDR2 sequences are SGDLS and YYNGEE. Trimming stripped 2 bases from V and 5 bases from J, with 10 bases between. The CDR3: CASSVMSGTEAFF. Here the CDR3 DNA reads TGTGCCAGCAGCGTGATGAGTGGAACTGAAGCTTTCTTT.

The chain uses TRBV27 and TRBJ1-6; D uncertain. Deletions cut 10 bases from V and 10 bases from J, with 20 bases between. The CDR3 contains 14 residues. Germline CDR1 reads MNHEY; CDR2 reads SMNVEV (reference sequence). The CDR3 region has the DNA TGTGCCACGACCCGGACCTCAAGAGGCTCACCCCTCCACTTT. Amino acid sequence: CATTRTSRGSPLHF.

This chain links TRBV7-2 with TRBJ2-7, with 8 bases matching TRBD1. The ends lost 5 bases at V and 2 bases at J; junction bases unmatched: 11. The CDR3 covers 16 residues. Germline V lookup: CDR1 SGHTA, CDR2 FQGNSA. DNA for the CDR3: TGTGCCAGCAGCCTCGACAGGGGTTCGCGCACCTACGAGCAGTACTTC. Translation gives CASSLDRGSRTYEQYF.

This clone has just one count. The chain employs TRBV6-1 and TRBJ2-3, with TRBD2 matching 8 bases. The V segment lost 7 bases and the J segment 3 bases; nucleotides outside the gene matches: 6. The CDR3 contains 14 residues. CDR1 MNHNS and CDR2 SASEGT come from the germline V gene. The CDR3 spells CASKRVAGTDTQYF. The CDR3 coding sequence is TGTGCCAGCAAACGGGTAGCGGGGACAGATACGCAGTATTTT.

The rearrangement uses TRBV18 and TRBJ2-7; 7 bases agree with TRBD1. This CDR3 comprises 14 residues. V trimming: 1 base; J trimming: 5 bases; junction bases outside the gene matches: 5. Germline lookup yields CDR1 KGHSH and CDR2 LQKENI. The CDR3 here is CASSPRTGANEQYF. Written as DNA, the CDR3 is TGTGCCAGCTCACCACGCACAGGGGCCAACGAGCAGTACTTC.

The genes are TRBV20-1 and TRBJ2-7; no clear D. Germline loops: CDR1 DFQATT, CDR2 SNEGSKA (reference sequence). Between the trimmed V and J ends, which lost 7 bases and 5 bases, there was a span of 12 bases. CDR3 size: 11 residues. This CDR3 is CSGSDRNEQYF. The CDR3 DNA is TGCAGTGGATCGGATAGGAACGAGCAGTACTTC.